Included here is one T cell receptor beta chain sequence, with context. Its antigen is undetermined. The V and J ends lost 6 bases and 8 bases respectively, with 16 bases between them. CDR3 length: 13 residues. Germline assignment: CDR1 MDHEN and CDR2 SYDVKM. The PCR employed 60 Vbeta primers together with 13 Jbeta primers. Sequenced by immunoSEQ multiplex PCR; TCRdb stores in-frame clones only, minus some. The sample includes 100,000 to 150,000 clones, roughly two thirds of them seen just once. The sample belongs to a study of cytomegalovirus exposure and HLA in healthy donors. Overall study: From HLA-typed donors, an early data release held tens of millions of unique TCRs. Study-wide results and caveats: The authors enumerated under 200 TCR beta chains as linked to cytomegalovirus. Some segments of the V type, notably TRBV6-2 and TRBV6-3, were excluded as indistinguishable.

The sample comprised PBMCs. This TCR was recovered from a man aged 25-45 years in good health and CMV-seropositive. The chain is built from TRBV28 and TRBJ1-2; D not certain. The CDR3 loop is CASRLAPELGYTF. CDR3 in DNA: TGTGCCAGCAGACTAGCCCCGGAGTTGGGCTACACCTTC.